This record looks at one T cell receptor beta chain sequence and its context. Its antigen is undetermined. The naive CD8+ gate required CD45RO-CCR7+CD27+CD95- phenotype. There are 15 residues in the CDR3. Germline assignment: CDR1 DFQATT and CDR2 SNEGSKA (reference sequence). cDNA libraries for TRB were generated by 5' RACE incorporating UMI labels. TCRdb reanalyzed the 5' RACE reads and collapses them to one entry per CDR3 protein, without DNA. In all, the sample yields 70,000 to 100,000 distinct CDR3 sequences. This entry is derived from a study of CXCR3-negative and CXCR3-positive naive CD8 T cells. Study-level findings and limits: More hydrophobic TRB CDR3s were found in CXCR3-positive naive cells than in CXCR3-negative naive cells.

The material sequenced was naive CXCR3- CD8+ T cells from blood. Specified subset: CD45RO-CCR7+CD27+CD95- naive CD8+ T cells lacking CXCR3 (TNR3-). The chain has TRBV20-1 and TRBJ2-5; the TCRdb D gene call, TRBD1, has no DNA to confirm it. This TCR was recovered from a human donor in good health. Some clones in this sample may be carry-over from other donors' samples. The CDR3 sequence is CSARDPDRGYETQYF.